This T cell receptor (beta chain) was sequenced during a study of blood T cell repertoires in COVID-19. The V and J ends lost 5 bases and 2 bases, in that order; junction bases with no gene match: 5. The CDR3 extends over 15 amino acids. CDR1 SGHTA and CDR2 FQGTGA come from the germline V gene. Assay: immunoSEQ multiplex PCR; the TCRdb copy retains only in-frame clones and omits some. Of about 83,000 clones listed, 87% are singletons. This clonotype was sampled from a woman in her forties or fifties with active or convalescent COVID-19. This chain uses TRBV7-3 with TRBJ2-3, with 9 bases that match TRBD2. Sequencing input: peripheral blood. CDR3 nucleotide sequence: TGTGCCAGCAGCAAAAGCGGGGGGATCACAGATACGCAGTATTTT. Its translation is CASSKSGGITDTQYF. The whole variable domain, remainder taken from reference TRBV7-3 and TRBJ2-3, is GAGVSQTPSNKVTEKGKYVELRCDPISGHTALYWYRQSLGQGPEFLIYFQGTGAADDSGLPNDRFFAVRPEGSVSTLKIQRTERGDSAVYLCASSKSGGITDTQYFGPGTRLTVL.